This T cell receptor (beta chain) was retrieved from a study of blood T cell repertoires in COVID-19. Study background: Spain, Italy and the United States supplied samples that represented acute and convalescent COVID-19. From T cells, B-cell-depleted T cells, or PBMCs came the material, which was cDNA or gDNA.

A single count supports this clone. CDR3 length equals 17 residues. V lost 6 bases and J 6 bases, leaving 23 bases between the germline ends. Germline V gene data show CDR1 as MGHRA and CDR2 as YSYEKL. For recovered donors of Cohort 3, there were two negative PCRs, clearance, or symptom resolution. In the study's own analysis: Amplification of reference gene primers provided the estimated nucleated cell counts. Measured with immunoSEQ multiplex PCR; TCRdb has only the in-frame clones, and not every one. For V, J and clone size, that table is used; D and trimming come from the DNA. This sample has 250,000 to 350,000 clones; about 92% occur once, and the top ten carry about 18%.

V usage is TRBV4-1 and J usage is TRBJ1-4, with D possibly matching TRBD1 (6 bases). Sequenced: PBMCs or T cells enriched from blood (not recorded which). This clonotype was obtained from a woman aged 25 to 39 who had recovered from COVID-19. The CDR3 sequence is CASSHKPGGGIDEKLFF. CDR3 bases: TGCGCCAGCAGTCACAAGCCGGGGGGCGGGATTGATGAAAAACTGTTTTTT.